Listed below are T cell receptor beta chains from one sample, sequenced in a study of human T cells and chemical hapten exposure. One entry per CDR3 protein, called by TCRdb with MiXCR from the RACE reads. The profile covers approximately 370,000 distinct CDR3 sequences, with around 5% appearing a single time and roughly 8.2% taken by the ten largest. The input for sequencing was whole blood, taken in connection with sensitization to the hapten diphenylcyclopropenone (DPC). Receptor source: a woman aged 18-29 years with alopecia areata. Some clones in this sample may be carry-over from other donors' samples. CDR3s leave out the opening cysteine and the closing phenylalanine or tryptophan. The size field is filled for only some rows; it gives once, few, many or a size class.

v_gene	j_gene	abundance	CDR3aa
TRBV3-1	TRBJ2-1	.	ASSNSGGAGEQF
TRBV5-1	TRBJ1-4	few	ASSRGASTNEKLF
TRBV6-2/TRBV6-3	TRBJ1-2	.	ASSRTGTVYGYT
TRBV20-1	TRBJ2-7	many	SAVRQSSYEQY
TRBV2	TRBJ1-6	many	ASSDRQYNSPLH
TRBV27	TRBJ2-6	few	ASSWRGLYSGANVLT
TRBV5-1	TRBJ2-7	many	ASSFMLGRASSYEQY
TRBV12-3/TRBV12-4	TRBJ2-1	few	ASSLGQQWGREQF
TRBV18	TRBJ1-2	many	ASSPLPGATAITNYGYT
TRBV19	TRBJ2-1	many	ASSPGGPMDEQF
TRBV11-2	TRBJ2-3	few	ASSLGGANTDTQY
TRBV7-9	TRBJ2-3	few	ASSLLIFTDTQY
TRBV28	TRBJ1-2	many	ASSLSDIGYT
TRBV3-1	TRBJ1-1	.	ASSPWTGQGTEAF
TRBV14	TRBJ1-2	many	ASSQRTDLAYGYT
TRBV12-3/TRBV12-4	TRBJ1-1	few	ASRNREGTEAF
TRBV5-1	TRBJ2-3	.	ASSRGTSGQSDTQY
TRBV6-5	TRBJ2-3	few	ASSRRGGPTDTQY
TRBV4-2	TRBJ2-3	.	ASSHKAGETDTQY
TRBV6-6	TRBJ1-5	.	ASSYNRENQPQH
TRBV20-1	TRBJ2-1	few	SASDRNRDEQF
TRBV4-3	TRBJ2-7	few	ASSQDIQDEQY
TRBV7-3	TRBJ1-1	few	ASSATGGITEAF
TRBV12-3/TRBV12-4	TRBJ1-2	.	ASSHPGGQGLFYGYT
TRBV18	TRBJ1-6	many	ASSPVTVFDNSPLH
TRBV20-1	TRBJ1-6	.	SARDGVRSYNSPLH
TRBV4-3	TRBJ2-3	.	ASSQEPVTDTQY
TRBV2	TRBJ1-5	many	ASTRDRRRANQPQH
TRBV4-2	TRBJ2-3	.	ASSQDRRASGGGTDTQY
TRBV2	TRBJ1-6	many	ASSERQRNSPLH
TRBV5-4	TRBJ1-2	.	ASTLPGRHYGYT
TRBV10-3	TRBJ1-2	many	AISEQASYYGYT
TRBV6-5	TRBJ2-1	many	ASSRRDGVAYNEQF
TRBV5-5	TRBJ2-7	.	ASGEAREQY
TRBV2	TRBJ1-5	many	ASSGQGARQPQH
TRBV7-2	TRBJ1-5	few	ASSLVRGAVQPQH
TRBV4-3	TRBJ1-6	many	ASSQKTTGSPLH
TRBV5-5	TRBJ2-6	few	ASSLGIRGQQTTSGANVLT
TRBV7-2	TRBJ2-4	few	ASSLQKGRDIQY
TRBV20-1	TRBJ2-7	few	SAPRTGSSYEQY
TRBV7-9	TRBJ1-5	few	ASSEQGYSNQPQH
TRBV4-3	TRBJ2-7	many	ASSPRLAGDT
TRBV6-2/TRBV6-3	TRBJ1-1	many	ASSYSGAEAF
TRBV19	TRBJ1-2	many	ASSMTPWQANYGYT
TRBV20-1	TRBJ2-7	many	SFRGGHRRREQY
TRBV5-1	TRBJ2-1	.	ASSGSKLAGGPKSYNEQF
TRBV27	TRBJ2-5	.	ASSLKGRETQY
TRBV7-9	TRBJ2-2	.	ASRSRDLNTGELF
TRBV27	TRBJ2-1	many	ASSPGQLYNEQF
TRBV20-1	TRBJ1-3	few	SARAPGQGAGNTIY
TRBV27	TRBJ2-2	.	ASSSAVTGELF
TRBV6-2/TRBV6-3	TRBJ1-6	.	ASSLIQGLRSPLH
TRBV20-1	TRBJ2-1	.	SASPAGPGNEQF
TRBV6-2/TRBV6-3	TRBJ1-1	many	ASSWTPMTEAF